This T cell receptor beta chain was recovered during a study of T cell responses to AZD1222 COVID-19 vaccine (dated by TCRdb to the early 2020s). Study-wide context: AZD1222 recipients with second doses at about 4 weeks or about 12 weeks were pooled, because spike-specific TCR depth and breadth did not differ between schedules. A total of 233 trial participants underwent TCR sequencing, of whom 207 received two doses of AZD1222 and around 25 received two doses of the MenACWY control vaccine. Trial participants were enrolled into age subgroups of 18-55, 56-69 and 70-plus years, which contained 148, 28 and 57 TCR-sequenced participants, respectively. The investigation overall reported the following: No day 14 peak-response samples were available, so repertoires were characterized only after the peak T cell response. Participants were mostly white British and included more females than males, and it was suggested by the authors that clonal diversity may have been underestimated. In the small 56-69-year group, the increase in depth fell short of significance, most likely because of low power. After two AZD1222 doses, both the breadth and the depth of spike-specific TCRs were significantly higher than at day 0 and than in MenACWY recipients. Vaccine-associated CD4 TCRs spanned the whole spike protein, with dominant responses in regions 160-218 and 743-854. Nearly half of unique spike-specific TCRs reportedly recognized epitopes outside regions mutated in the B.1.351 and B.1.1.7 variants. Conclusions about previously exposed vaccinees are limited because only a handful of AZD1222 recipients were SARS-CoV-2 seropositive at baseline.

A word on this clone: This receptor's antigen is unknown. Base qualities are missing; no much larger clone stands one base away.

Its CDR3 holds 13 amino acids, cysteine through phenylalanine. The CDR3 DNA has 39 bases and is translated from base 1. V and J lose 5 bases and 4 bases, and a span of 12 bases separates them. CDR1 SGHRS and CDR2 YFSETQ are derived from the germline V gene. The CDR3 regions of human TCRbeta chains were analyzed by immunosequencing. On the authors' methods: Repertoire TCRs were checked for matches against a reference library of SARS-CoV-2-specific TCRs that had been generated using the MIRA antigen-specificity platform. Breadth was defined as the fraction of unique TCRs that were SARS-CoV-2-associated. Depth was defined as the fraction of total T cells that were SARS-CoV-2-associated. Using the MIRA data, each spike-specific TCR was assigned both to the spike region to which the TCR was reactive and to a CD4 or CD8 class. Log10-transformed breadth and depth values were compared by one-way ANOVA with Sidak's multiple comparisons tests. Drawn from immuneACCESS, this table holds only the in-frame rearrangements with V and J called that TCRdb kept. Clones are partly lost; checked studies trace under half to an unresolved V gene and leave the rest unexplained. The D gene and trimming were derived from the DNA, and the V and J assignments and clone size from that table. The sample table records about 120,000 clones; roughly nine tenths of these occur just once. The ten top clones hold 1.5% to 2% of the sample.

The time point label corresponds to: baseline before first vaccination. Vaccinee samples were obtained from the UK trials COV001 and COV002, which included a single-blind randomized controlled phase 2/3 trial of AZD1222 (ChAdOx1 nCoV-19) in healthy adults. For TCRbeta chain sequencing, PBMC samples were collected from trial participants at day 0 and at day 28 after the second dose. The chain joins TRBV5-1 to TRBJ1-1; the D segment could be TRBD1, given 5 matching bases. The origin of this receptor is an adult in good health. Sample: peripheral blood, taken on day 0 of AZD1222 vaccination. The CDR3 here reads CASRGGVGTEAFF. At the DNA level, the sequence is TGCGCCAGCAGGGGAGGGGTTGGCACTGAAGCTTTCTTT. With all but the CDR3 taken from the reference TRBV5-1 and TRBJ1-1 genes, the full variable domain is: KAGVTQTPRYLIKTRGQQVTLSCSPISGHRSVSWYQQTPGQGLQFLFEYFSETQRNKGNFPGRFSGRQFSNSRSEMNVSTLELGDSALYLCASRGGVGTEAFFGQGTRLTVV.